The source of this T cell receptor beta chain is a study of molecular identifiers for immune sequencing clone quantification. Study-wide results and caveats: Clones exceeding 20 RNA copies carried over 99% of effector molecules but under 1% of naive-cell molecules.

TCR libraries were built in bulk with a published protocol and specific TCR primers. TCRdb independently ran MiXCR on the PCR reads; one entry per CDR3 protein. The data contain 45,000 to 55,000 distinct CDR3 sequences, just over 35% of them singletons. This clonotype was detected a few times. What it recognizes is unknown. The sequenced sample was naive CD8+ T cells from blood, with Jurkat cell RNA spiked in. Subset indicated: FACS-sorted CD8+CD4-CCR7+CD45RA+ naive T cells. The source is a human donor in good health. Some libraries in this study had Jurkat cell RNA spiked in.

DNA of the CDR3: TGCAGTGCTAGAGAAACTAGTTATGAGCAGTACTTC. Translation: CSARETSYEQYF. This sequence joins TRBV20-1 and TRBJ2-7; tentative D call: TRBD2 (5 bases). The length of the CDR3 is 12 residues. Germline assignment: CDR1 DFQATT and CDR2 SNEGSKA (reference sequence). Trimming pared 0 bases from V and 7 bases from J, leaving 10 bases between.